The 9 T cell receptor beta chains in this list originate from one sample, sequenced in a study of a mutant IDH1 vaccine in newly diagnosed glioma. Profiling relied on immunoSEQ multiplex PCR, and the TCRdb table lists in-frame clones only, not all of them. Among about 59,000 clones listed, about nine tenths were seen once. Described time point: baseline, week 1 (first vaccination visit). Treatment denoted: pre-vaccination baseline after standard-of-care therapy. This specimen consisted of PBMCs, obtained from a glioma patient treated with radiotherapy, temozolomide or both. The receptors come from a man aged 45-60 years with glioma.

This chain joins TRBV11-2 and TRBJ2-5; unclear D gene. Trimming stripped 6 bases from V and 5 bases from J, with 19 bases between. The CDR3 length is 15 residues. Per germline, CDR1 SGHAT and CDR2 FQNNGV. Here the CDR3 reads CASSPTNGGLETQYF. Written as DNA, the CDR3 is TGTGCCAGCAGTCCCACGAATGGTGGCTTGGAGACCCAGTACTTC.

The rearrangement uses TRBV18 and TRBJ2-7; D remains unclear. This CDR3 comprises 14 residues. CDR1 and CDR2 (germline): KGHSH, LQKENI. Trimming took 0 bases from V and 4 from J, leaving 10 bases between them. CDR3 sequence (DNA): TGTGCCAGCTCACCACCCTCAGTTGGTTACGAGCAGTACTTC. Translating it yields CASSPPSVGYEQYF.

The V call is TRBV11-2, the J call TRBJ2-1, with D maybe TRBD2 (5 bases). Germline V gene sequence: CDR1 SGHAT, CDR2 FQNNGV. CDR3 size: 13 residues. The V end was cut by 5 bases, the J end by 9 bases, with 14 bases between. The CDR3 DNA reads TGTGCCAGCAGCCCCAGCGGATTCGGTGAGCAGTTCTTC. Protein: CASSPSGFGEQFF.

This clone was observed a single time. The CDR3 DNA reads TGCGCCAGCAGCCAAGGGAGGGGGTTTTACGAGCAGTACTTC. It is translated as CASSQGRGFYEQYF. The rearrangement links TRBV4-1 to TRBJ2-7; the D gene could be TRBD1 or TRBD2 (6 bases each). The CDR3 sequence is 14 residues long. In germline, CDR1 is MGHRA, CDR2 YSYEKL. V was shortened by 1 base and J by 4 bases, with 11 bases between the two germline ends.

The J gene is TRBJ1-5, the V gene TRBV6-6, with D uncertain. This CDR3 contains 15 residues. The germline V gene has CDR1 MNHNY and CDR2 SVGAGI (reference sequence). Trimming left V 0 bases short and J 7 bases short, with 13 bases between. CDR3 loop: CASSYSGRAGQPQHF. The CDR3 coding sequence is TGTGCCAGCAGTTACTCAGGCCGGGCAGGACAGCCCCAGCATTTT.

The chain employs TRBV2 and TRBJ1-3; TRBD1 agrees at 11 bases. V dropped 6 bases and J dropped 1; count of bases not matched to a gene: 11. This CDR3 has 18 residues. In germline, CDR1 is SNHLY, CDR2 FYNNEI. CDR3 protein: CASSPGQGVIGSGNTIYF. Written as DNA, the CDR3 is TGTGCCAGCAGCCCGGGACAGGGGGTCATTGGGTCTGGAAACACCATATATTTT.

The gene calls are TRBV9 and TRBJ1-3; TRBD1 might be the D (5 bases). CDR1 and CDR2 (germline): SGDLS, YYNGEE. Trimming cost V 0 bases and J 2 bases, with 9 bases left between them. The CDR3 covers 15 residues. The DNA for the CDR3 is TGTGCCAGCAGCGTAGGGGGGGTCGCTGGAAACACCATATATTTT. Translated: CASSVGGVAGNTIYF.

The gene calls are TRBV19 and TRBJ2-3; no firm D call. The CDR3 sequence is 17 residues long. Germline V gene sequence: CDR1 LNHDA, CDR2 SQIVND (reference sequence). Trimming stripped 0 bases from V and 2 bases from J, with 15 bases between. The CDR3 spells CASSIDLIREFTDTQYF. The CDR3 bases are TGTGCCAGTAGTATAGATCTGATAAGGGAATTCACAGATACGCAGTATTTT.

This clone has only one observation. The chain couples TRBV28 to TRBJ1-1, with TRBD1 as a possible D gene (5 bases). V gave up 6 bases and J gave up 1 base, with 12 bases separating them. The CDR3 contains 14 residues. Germline V gene data show CDR1 as MDHEN and CDR2 as SYDVKM. CDR3 loop: CASRSTAQNTEAFF. As DNA, the CDR3 is TGTGCCAGCAGGTCGACAGCCCAGAACACTGAAGCTTTCTTT.